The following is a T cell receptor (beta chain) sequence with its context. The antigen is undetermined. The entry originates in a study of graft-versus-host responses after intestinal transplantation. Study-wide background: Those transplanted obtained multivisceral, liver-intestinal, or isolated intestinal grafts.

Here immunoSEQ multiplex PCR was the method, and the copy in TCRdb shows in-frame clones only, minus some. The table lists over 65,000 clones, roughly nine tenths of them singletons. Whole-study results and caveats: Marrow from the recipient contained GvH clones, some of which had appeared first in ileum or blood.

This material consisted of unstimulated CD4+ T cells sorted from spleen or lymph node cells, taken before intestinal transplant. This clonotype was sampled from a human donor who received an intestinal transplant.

The CDR3 nucleotides read TGTGCCATCAGTGAGTCGAGAGGTGAAAAACTGTTTTTT. Translated, it gives CAISESRGEKLFF. The J gene is TRBJ1-4, the V gene TRBV10-3; D not resolved. The V end lost 0 bases, the J end lost 7 bases, and 6 bases lay between the germline ends. This CDR3 is built from 13 residues. Germline V gene sequence: CDR1 ENHRY, CDR2 SYGVKD.